This entry describes one TCR beta chain. The V gene end was trimmed by 5 bases and the J gene end by 10 bases; junction bases not matched to a gene: 10. The germline V gene has CDR1 MNHEY and CDR2 SMNVEV (reference sequence). The CDR3 extends over 15 amino acids. This record comes from a study of shared clonotypes between healthy human individuals. Only in-frame clones appear in the TCRdb table, and some are missing; sequencing was by immunoSEQ multiplex PCR. The table includes some 1.5 million clones, roughly 95% detected once. Adult Caucasians living in Nashville, Tennessee made up all of the donors.

The sequence was obtained from a man aged 25-45 years in good health. The sample taken for sequencing was naive CD4+ T cells sorted from blood. Subset of the sample: CD45RA+ positively selected. This chain joins TRBV27 and TRBJ2-1; 11 nucleotides agree with TRBD2. In nucleotides, the CDR3 is TGTGCCAGCAGTGGCGCAAGATCTAGCGGGAGGGAGCAGTTCTTC. Its protein is CASSGARSSGREQFF.